The present T cell receptor beta chain was sequenced within a study of CD8+ T cells in alopecia areata. Whole-study context: Scoring treated patients' severity relied on the percentage of scalp area affected.

The CDR3 runs 17 residues. Trimming took off 4 bases at V and 3 bases at J, with 19 bases between the two ends. Germline-derived CDR1 and CDR2 are SGHRS and YFSETQ. Reverse transcribed after extraction, RNA yielded cDNA as the sequencing template. Some clones are missing from TCRdb's copy, which holds only in-frame ones; the method was immunoSEQ multiplex PCR. The sample includes 150,000 to 200,000 clones, about 61% of them seen just once. Treatment reported: oral pan-JAK inhibitor, 5-10 mg twice daily. It was from alopecia areata patients that lesional scalp punch biopsies and peripheral blood were collected.

The rearrangement joins TRBV5-1 to TRBJ2-2; D unresolved. Sequencing was performed on CD4+ T cells sorted from blood, taken at approximately week 55, from a patient treated with tofacitinib. This receptor was taken from a human donor with alopecia areata. CDR3 loop: CASSTLPGLQYTGELFF. The DNA for the CDR3 is TGCGCCAGCAGCACCCTCCCAGGCCTGCAGTACACCGGGGAGCTGTTTTTT.